This T cell receptor beta chain was profiled in a study of T cells in Graves' hyperthyroidism and ophthalmopathy. Study information: Peripheral blood was collected at initial diagnosis, before any treatment.

Germline values: CDR1 SEHNR, CDR2 FQNEAQ (reference sequence). V lost 6 bases and J lost 7; bases outside the gene matches: 12. The CDR3 extends over 16 amino acids. The CDR3 regions of TCR beta were amplified from RNA transcripts. The HTBI primer set served for first-round RT-PCR of the TCR CDR3. In TCRdb, the multiplex PCR reads were re-called with MiXCR into one record per CDR3 protein. The data hold 200,000 to 300,000 distinct CDR3 sequences, with around 17% observed a single time. In the ophthalmopathy cohort, Clinical Activity Score was at least 3, NOSPECS grade at least 4, and duration under 3 months. This clonotype has ten or more counts.

The sample was blood. The rearrangement uses TRBV7-9 and TRBJ1-1, with 12 bases aligning to TRBD1. The receptor was derived from a woman between 18 and 29 years old with Graves' ophthalmopathy. CDR3 sequence (DNA): TGTGCCAGCAGTTCATGGGGACAGGGGGCGGTCAGTGAAGCTTTCTTT. This sequence encodes CASSSWGQGAVSEAFF. The whole variable domain, remainder taken from reference TRBV7-9 and TRBJ1-1, is DTGVSQNPRHKITKRGQNVTFRCDPISEHNRLYWYRQTLGQGPEFLTYFQNEAQLEKSRLLSDRFSAERPKGSFSTLEIQRTEQGDSAMYLCASSSWGQGAVSEAFFGQGTRLTVV.